What follows is one T cell receptor (beta chain) and its context. Within the sample, other DNA sequences also encode this same CDR3. This sample is part of a study of blood T cell repertoires in COVID-19. Study-wide context: Material from acute and convalescent COVID-19 was sourced from the United States, Italy and Spain.

The CDR3 has 14 amino acids. Between the trimmed V and J ends, which lost 0 bases and 0 bases, there was a span of 6 bases. Germline CDR1 is SEHNR and CDR2 is FQNEAQ (reference sequence). Clones were sequenced by immunoSEQ multiplex PCR, and TCRdb holds only the in-frame ones, with some missing. The table has about 390,000 clones, approximately 89% seen once. Material: peripheral blood. V and J are TRBV7-9 and TRBJ2-7, with D tentatively TRBD2 (5 bases). The clonotype was recovered from a woman aged 55-75 years with COVID-19, enrolled during active disease. The CDR3 protein is CASSLAGSSYEQYF. CDR3 bases: TGTGCCAGCAGCTTAGCTGGGAGCTCCTACGAGCAGTACTTC.